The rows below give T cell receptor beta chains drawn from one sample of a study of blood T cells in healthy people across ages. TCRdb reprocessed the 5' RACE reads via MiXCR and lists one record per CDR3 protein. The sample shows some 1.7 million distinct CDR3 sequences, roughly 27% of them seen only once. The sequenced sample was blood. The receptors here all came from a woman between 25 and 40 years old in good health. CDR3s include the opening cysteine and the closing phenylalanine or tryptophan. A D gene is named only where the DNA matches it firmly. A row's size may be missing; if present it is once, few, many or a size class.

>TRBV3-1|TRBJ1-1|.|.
CASNHRSGNTEAFF
TGTGCCAGCAACCACAGATCAGGAAACACTGAAGCTTTCTTT
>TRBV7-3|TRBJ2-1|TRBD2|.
CASSLAGGALGEQFF
TGTGCCAGCAGCTTAGCCGGGGGGGCCCTAGGAGAGCAGTTCTTC
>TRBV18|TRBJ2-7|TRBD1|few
CASSPPIGQGSSYEQYF
TGTGCCAGCTCACCACCGATCGGACAGGGGAGCTCCTACGAGCAGTACTTC
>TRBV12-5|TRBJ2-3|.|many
CASGQIWIKGTDTQYF
TGTGCTAGTGGCCAAATCTGGATAAAGGGTACAGATACGCAGTATTTT
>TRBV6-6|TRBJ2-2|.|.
CASSEDRTLTGELFF
TGTGCCAGCAGTGAGGACAGAACCCTCACCGGGGAGCTGTTTTTT
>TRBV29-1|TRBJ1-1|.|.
CSVKGVSSTEAFF
TGCAGCGTTAAGGGGGTTTCGAGCACTGAAGCTTTCTTT
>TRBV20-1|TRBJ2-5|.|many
CSARDLGETQYF
TGCAGTGCTAGAGATCTAGGGGAGACCCAGTACTTC
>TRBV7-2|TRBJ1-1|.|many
CASSLGGRNTEAFF
TGTGCCAGCAGCTTAGGAGGGCGGAACACTGAAGCTTTCTTT
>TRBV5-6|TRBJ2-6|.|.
CSSSLATGHSGANVLTF
TGTTCCAGCAGCTTGGCGACAGGACACTCTGGGGCCAACGTCCTGACTTTC
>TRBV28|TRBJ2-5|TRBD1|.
CASSLRRWDRIGETQYF
TGTGCCAGCAGTCTCCGCCGTTGGGACAGGATAGGGGAGACCCAGTACTTC
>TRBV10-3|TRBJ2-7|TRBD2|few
CAISSVTSGSYEQYF
TGTGCCATCAGCTCCGTGACTAGCGGGAGCTACGAGCAGTACTTC
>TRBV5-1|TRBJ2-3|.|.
CASSRLGTRDGTDTQYF
TGCGCCAGCAGCCGTCTCGGGACAAGGGATGGCACAGATACACAGTATTTT
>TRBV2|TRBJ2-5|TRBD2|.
CASSETSGGQETQYF
TGTGCCAGCAGTGAGACTAGCGGGGGGCAAGAGACCCAGTACTTC
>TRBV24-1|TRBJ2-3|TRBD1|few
CATSDLSQGAFTDTQYF
TGTGCCACCAGTGATTTGAGTCAGGGGGCCTTCACAGATACGCAGTATTTT
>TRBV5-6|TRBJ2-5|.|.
CASTYNRDAVQYF
TGTGCCAGCACCTACAACCGGGACGCGGTCCAGTACTTC
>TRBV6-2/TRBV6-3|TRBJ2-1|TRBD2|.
CASSWRERNNEQFF
TGTGCCAGCAGTTGGCGGGAGAGGAACAATGAGCAGTTCTTC
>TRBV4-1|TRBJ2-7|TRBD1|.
CASSQDSQGAREQYF
TGCGCCAGCAGCCAAGACTCACAGGGGGCGCGGGAGCAGTACTTC
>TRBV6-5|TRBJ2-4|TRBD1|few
CASRNTGGNEQYF
TGTGCCAGCAGGAACACAGGGGGCAATGAGCAGTACTTC
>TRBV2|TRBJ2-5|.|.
CASSDRGPRETQYF
TGTGCCAGCAGTGACCGGGGGCCGAGAGAGACCCAGTACTTC
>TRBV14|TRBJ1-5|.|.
CASSQATYQPQHF
TGTGCCAGCAGCCAAGCAACCTATCAGCCCCAGCATTTT
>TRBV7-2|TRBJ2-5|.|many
CASREGRVGQETQYF
TGTGCCAGCAGGGAGGGGCGGGTTGGCCAAGAGACCCAGTACTTC
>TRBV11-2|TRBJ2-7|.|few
CASSRAPLSCEQYF
TGTGCCAGCAGCCGGGCACCCCTATCCTGCGAGCAGTACTTC
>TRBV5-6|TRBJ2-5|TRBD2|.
CASSLELRALAEEQETQYF
TGTGCCAGCAGCTTGGAATTGAGGGCCCTAGCGGAGGAGCAAGAGACCCAGTACTTC
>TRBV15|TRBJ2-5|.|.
CATSQLSEAQYF
TGTGCCACCAGTCAACTAAGTGAGGCCCAGTACTTC
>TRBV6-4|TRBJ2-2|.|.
CASSVSRLRVGAGELFF
TGTGCCAGCAGTGTCTCTCGACTCCGAGTGGGCGCCGGGGAGCTGTTTTTT
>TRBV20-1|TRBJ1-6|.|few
CSAREYNSPLHF
TGCAGTGCTAGAGAGTATAATTCACCCCTCCACTTT
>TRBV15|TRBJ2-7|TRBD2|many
CATSRPLTSGSSYEQYF
TGTGCCACCAGCAGACCTCTGACTAGCGGGAGCTCCTACGAGCAGTACTTC
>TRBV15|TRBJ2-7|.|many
CATSQTSGNSYEQYF
TGTGCCACCAGCCAGACCAGCGGTAACTCCTACGAGCAGTACTTC
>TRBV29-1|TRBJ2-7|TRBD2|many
CSVEGLAGGPLYEQYF
TGCAGCGTTGAAGGTCTCGCGGGAGGGCCTCTTTACGAGCAGTACTTC
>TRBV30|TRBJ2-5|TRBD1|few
CAWTTGTGGQETQYF
TGTGCCTGGACCACCGGGACAGGGGGCCAAGAGACCCAGTACTTC
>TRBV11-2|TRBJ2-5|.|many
CASSLATSPETQYF
TGTGCCAGCAGCTTAGCCACTAGTCCCGAGACCCAGTACTTC
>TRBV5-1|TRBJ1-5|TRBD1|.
CASSLSGQIYQPQHF
TGCGCCAGCAGCTTGTCGGGACAGATATATCAGCCCCAGCATTTT
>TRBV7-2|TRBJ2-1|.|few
CASSLVGGAGFNEQFF
TGTGCCAGCAGCTTAGTGGGAGGCGCTGGATTCAATGAGCAGTTCTTC
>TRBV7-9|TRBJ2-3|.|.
CASEPGLRTDTQYF
TGTGCCAGCGAACCGGGACTTCGCACAGATACGCAGTATTTT
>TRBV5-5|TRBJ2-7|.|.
CASSLGGSFAYEQYF
TGTGCCAGCAGCTTAGGCGGTTCATTCGCCTACGAGCAGTACTTC
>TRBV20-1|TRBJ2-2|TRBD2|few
CSAREGSGRALGTGELFF
TGCAGTGCTAGAGAGGGTAGCGGGAGGGCCCTCGGTACCGGGGAGCTGTTTTTT
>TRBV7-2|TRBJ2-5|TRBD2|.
CASSQRRGLETQYF
TGTGCCAGCAGCCAGCGGCGGGGGTTAGAGACCCAGTACTTC
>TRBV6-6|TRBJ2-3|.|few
CASSYSVSTDTQYF
TGTGCCAGCAGTTACTCGGTTAGCACAGATACGCAGTATTTT
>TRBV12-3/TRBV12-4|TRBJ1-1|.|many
CASTVTNTEAFF
TGTGCCAGCACCGTCACGAACACTGAAGCTTTCTTT